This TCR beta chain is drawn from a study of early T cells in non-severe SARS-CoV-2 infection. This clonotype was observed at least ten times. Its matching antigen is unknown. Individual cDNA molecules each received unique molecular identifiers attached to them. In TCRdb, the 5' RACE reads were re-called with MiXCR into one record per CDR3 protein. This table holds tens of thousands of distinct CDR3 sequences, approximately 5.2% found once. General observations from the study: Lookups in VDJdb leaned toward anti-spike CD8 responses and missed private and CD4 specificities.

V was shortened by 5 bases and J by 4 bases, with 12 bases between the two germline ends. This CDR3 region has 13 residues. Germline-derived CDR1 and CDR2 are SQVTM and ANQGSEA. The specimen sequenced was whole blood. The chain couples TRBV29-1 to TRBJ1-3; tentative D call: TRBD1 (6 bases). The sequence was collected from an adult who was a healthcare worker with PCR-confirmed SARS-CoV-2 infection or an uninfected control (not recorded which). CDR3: CSVWGGRGNTIYF. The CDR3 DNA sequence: TGCAGCGTTTGGGGGGGGCGAGGAAACACCATATATTTT.